This TCR beta chain was obtained from a study of vaccination effects on CD4 cells after COVID-19. About the study: Ahead of sequencing, the ViraFEST assay grew antigen-specific CD4+ T cells using viral peptide pools.

Regarding this clone: Antigen specificity is unknown.

Sequenced by immunoSEQ multiplex PCR; TCRdb stores in-frame clones only, minus some. The sample lists tens of thousands of clones; less than 75% were seen once. Researchers isolated CD4+ T cells once around 11 days of culture had elapsed. Each participant received a vaccine that was either BNT162b2 or mRNA-1273, given as two doses. Nucleocapsid antibodies stayed negative before and after vaccination, showing no earlier SARS-CoV-2 infection. Study conclusions and caveats: Cross-reaction with common cold coronaviruses was seen in only 1 of 255 vaccine-induced clones from healthy vaccinees.

This CDR3 region has 15 residues. J lost 5 bases, V lost 4 bases, and 7 bases had no gene match. The germline V gene has CDR1 LGHDT and CDR2 YNNKEL (reference sequence). This TCR came from a human donor who received a COVID-19 vaccine. This rearrangement joins TRBV3-1 (or the pseudogene TRBV3-2) to TRBJ1-1; 10 positions agree with TRBD1. The material sequenced was CD4+ T cells from PBMCs cultured without peptide, taken after COVID-19 vaccination. CDR3 nucleotides: TGTGCCAGCAGCCCTCACGGACAGGGGGGGACTGAAGCTTTCTTT. Its protein product is CASSPHGQGGTEAFF.